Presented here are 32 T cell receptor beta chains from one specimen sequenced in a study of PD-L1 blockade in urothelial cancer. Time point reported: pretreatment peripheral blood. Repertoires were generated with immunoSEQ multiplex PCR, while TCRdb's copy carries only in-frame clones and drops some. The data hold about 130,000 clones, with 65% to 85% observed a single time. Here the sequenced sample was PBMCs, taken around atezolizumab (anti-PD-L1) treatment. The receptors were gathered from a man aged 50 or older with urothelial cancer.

CDR3 region: CASRGGSSYEQYF. CDR3 DNA: TGTGCCAGCAGAGGCGGTAGCTCCTACGAGCAGTACTTC. The V and J genes are TRBV11-2 and TRBJ2-7; D gene uncertain. The CDR3 is 13 residues long. V lost 6 bases to trimming and J lost 0 bases, with 9 bases between them. Germline CDR1 reads SGHAT; CDR2 reads FQNNGV.

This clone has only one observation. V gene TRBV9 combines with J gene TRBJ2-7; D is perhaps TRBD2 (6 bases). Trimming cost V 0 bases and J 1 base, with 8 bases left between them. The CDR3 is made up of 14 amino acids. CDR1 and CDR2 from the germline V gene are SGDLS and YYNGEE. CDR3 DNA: TGTGCCAGCAGCGTAGTCGGGAGTTCCTACGAGCAGTACTTC. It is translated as CASSVVGSSYEQYF.

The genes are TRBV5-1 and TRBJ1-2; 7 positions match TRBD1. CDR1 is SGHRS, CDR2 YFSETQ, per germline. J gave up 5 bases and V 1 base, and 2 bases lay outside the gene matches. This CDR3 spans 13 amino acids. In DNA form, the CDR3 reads TGCGCCAGCAGCTTGAGGGACAGTTATGGCTACACCTTC. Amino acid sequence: CASSLRDSYGYTF.

In DNA, the CDR3 is TGCGCCAGCAGCTCCTCTCTGTCCGGGGAGCTGTTTTTT. Translation: CASSSSLSGELFF. The rearrangement joins TRBV5-1 to TRBJ2-2; D is uncertain. CDR1 and CDR2 from the germline V gene are SGHRS and YFSETQ. V lost 3 bases and J 6 bases, leaving 9 bases between the germline ends. The CDR3 covers 13 residues. Together with reference TRBV5-1 and TRBJ2-2, the CDR3 gives the full variable domain: KAGVTQTPRYLIKTRGQQVTLSCSPISGHRSVSWYQQTPGQGLQFLFEYFSETQRNKGNFPGRFSGRQFSNSRSEMNVSTLELGDSALYLCASSSSLSGELFFGEGSRLTVL.

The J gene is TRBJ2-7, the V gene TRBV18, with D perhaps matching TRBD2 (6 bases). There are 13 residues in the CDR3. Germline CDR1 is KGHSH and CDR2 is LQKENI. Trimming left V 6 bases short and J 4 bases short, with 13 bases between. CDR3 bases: TGTGCCAGCTCCCCCCAGGGAGGTTACGAGCAGTACTTC. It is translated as CASSPQGGYEQYF. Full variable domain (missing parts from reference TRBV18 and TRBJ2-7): NAGVMQNPRHLVRRRGQEARLRCSPMKGHSHVYWYRQLPEEGLKFMVYLQKENIIDESGMPKERFSAEFPKEGPSILRIQQVVRGDSAAYFCASSPQGGYEQYFGPGTRLTVT.

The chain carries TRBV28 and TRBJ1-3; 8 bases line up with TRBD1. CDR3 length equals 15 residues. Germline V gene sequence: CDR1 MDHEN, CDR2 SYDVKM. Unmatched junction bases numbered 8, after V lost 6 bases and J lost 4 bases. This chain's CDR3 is CASRRQGAQGNTIYF. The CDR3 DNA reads TGTGCCAGCAGACGTCAGGGGGCTCAGGGAAACACCATATATTTT. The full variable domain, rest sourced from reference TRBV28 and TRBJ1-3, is DVKVTQSSRYLVKRTGEKVFLECVQDMDHENMFWYRQDPGLGLRLIYFSYDVKMKEKGDIPEGYSVSREKKERFSLILESASTNQTSMYLCASRRQGAQGNTIYFGEGSWLTVV.

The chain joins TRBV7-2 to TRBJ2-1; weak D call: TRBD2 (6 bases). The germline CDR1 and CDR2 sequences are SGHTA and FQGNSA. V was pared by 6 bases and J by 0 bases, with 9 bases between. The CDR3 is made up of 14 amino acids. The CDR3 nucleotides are TGTGCCAGCAGGCCGCGGGACTCCTACAATGAGCAGTTCTTC. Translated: CASRPRDSYNEQFF.

The CDR3 DNA sequence: TGTGCCAGCAGCTACAGACAGGGGATTTGGACTGAAGCTTTCTTT. It specifies CASSYRQGIWTEAFF. The chain employs TRBV27 and TRBJ1-1; 8 positions agree with TRBD1. Germline V gene data show CDR1 as MNHEY and CDR2 as SMNVEV (reference sequence). The V segment lost 6 bases and the J segment 5 bases; nucleotides outside the gene matches: 11. The CDR3 totals 15 residues.

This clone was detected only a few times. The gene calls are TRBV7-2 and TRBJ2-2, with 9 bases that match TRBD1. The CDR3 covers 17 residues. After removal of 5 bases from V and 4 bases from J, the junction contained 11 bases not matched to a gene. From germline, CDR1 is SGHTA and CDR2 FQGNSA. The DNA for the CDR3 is TGTGCCAGCAGCCCTGGACAGGGGATTTCGAGCACCGGGGAGCTGTTTTTT. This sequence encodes CASSPGQGISSTGELFF.

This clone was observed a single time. CDR3 protein: CASSSYTGGGSPLHF. The CDR3 DNA follows: TGTGCCAGCAGCTCATATACAGGGGGCGGTTCACCCCTCCACTTT. The chain recombines TRBV7-8 with TRBJ1-6; 9 bases are a match to TRBD1. V shed 4 bases and J 9 bases; nucleotides not matched to a gene: 7. Germline CDR1 and CDR2: SGHVS and FQNEAQ. This CDR3 has 15 residues.

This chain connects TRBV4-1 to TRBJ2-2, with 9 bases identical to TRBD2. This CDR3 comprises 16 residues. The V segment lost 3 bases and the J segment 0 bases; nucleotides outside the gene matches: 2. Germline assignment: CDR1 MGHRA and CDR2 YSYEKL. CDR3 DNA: TGCGCCAGCAGCCAGCTAGCGGGAACGAACACCGGGGAGCTGTTTTTT. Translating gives CASSQLAGTNTGELFF.

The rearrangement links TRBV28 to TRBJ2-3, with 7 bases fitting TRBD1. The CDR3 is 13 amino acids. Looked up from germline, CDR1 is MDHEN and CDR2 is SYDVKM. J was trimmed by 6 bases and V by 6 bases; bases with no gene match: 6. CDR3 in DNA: TGTGCCAGCAGGCGGACCAGGGGGGATACGCAGTATTTT. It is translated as CASRRTRGDTQYF.

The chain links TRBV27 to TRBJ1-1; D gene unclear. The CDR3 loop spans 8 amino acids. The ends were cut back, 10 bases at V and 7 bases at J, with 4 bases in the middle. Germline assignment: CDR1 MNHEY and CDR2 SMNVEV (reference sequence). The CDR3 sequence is CATYEAFF. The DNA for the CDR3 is TGTGCCACGTATGAAGCTTTCTTT.

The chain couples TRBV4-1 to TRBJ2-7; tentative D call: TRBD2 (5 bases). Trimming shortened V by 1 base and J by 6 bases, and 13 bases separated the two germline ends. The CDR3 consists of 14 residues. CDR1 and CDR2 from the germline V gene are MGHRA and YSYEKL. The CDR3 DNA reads TGCGCCAGCAGCCAAGGTTTAGCGAAAGGCGAGCAGTACTTC. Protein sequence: CASSQGLAKGEQYF.

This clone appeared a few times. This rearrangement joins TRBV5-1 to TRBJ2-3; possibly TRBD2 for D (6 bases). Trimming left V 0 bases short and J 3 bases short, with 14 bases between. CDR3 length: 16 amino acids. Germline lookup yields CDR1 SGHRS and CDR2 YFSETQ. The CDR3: CASSLAQGLRTDTQYF. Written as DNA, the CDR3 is TGCGCCAGCAGCTTGGCGCAGGGACTTAGAACAGATACGCAGTATTTT. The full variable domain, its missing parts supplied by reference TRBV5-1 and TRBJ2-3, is KAGVTQTPRYLIKTRGQQVTLSCSPISGHRSVSWYQQTPGQGLQFLFEYFSETQRNKGNFPGRFSGRQFSNSRSEMNVSTLELGDSALYLCASSLAQGLRTDTQYFGPGTRLTVL.

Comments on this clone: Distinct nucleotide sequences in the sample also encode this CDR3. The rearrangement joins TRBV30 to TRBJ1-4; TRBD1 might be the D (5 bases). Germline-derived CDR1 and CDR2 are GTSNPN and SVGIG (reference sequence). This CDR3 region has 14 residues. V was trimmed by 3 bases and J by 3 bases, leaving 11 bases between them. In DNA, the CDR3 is TGTGCCTGGAGGGTGGGGGGTGCTAATGAAAAACTGTTTTTT. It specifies CAWRVGGANEKLFF.

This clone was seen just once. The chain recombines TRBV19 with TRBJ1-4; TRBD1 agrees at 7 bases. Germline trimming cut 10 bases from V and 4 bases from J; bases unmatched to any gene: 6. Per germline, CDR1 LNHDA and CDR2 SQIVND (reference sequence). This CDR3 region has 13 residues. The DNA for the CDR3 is TGTGCCATAAAGGGACAGTATAATGAAAAACTGTTTTTT. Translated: CAIKGQYNEKLFF.

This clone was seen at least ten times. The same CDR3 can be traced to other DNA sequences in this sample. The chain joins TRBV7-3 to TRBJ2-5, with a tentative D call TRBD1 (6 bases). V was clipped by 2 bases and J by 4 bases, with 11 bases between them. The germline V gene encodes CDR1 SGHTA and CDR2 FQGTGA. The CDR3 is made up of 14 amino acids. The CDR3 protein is CASSLLGGVETQYF. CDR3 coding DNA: TGTGCCAGCAGCTTACTAGGGGGTGTAGAGACCCAGTACTTC. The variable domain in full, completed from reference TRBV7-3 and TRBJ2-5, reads GAGVSQTPSNKVTEKGKYVELRCDPISGHTALYWYRQSLGQGPEFLIYFQGTGAADDSGLPNDRFFAVRPEGSVSTLKIQRTERGDSAVYLCASSLLGGVETQYFGPGTRLLVL.

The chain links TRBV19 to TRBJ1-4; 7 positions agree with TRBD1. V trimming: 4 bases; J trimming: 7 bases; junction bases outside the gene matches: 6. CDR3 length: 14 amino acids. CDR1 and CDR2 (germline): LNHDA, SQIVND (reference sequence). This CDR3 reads CASSTGTGAEKLFF. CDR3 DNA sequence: TGTGCCAGTAGTACCGGAACAGGGGCTGAAAAACTGTTTTTT.

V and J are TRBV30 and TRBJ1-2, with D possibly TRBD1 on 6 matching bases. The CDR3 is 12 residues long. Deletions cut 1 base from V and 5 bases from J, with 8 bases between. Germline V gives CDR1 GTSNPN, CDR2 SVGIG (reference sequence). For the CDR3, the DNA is TGTGCCTGGAGTGGGACAGTTTATGGCTACACCTTC. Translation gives CAWSGTVYGYTF.

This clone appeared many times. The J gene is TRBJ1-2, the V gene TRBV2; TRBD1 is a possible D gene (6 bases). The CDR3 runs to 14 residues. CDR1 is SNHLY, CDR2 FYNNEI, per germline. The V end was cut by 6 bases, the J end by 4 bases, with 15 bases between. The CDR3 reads CASRKGDQGYGYTF. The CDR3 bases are TGTGCCAGCAGGAAGGGGGACCAGGGCTATGGCTACACCTTC.

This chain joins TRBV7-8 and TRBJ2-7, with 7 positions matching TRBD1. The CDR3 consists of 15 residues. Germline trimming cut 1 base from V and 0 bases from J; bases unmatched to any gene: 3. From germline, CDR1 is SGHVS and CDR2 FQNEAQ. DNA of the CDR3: TGTGCCAGCAGCTTAGAGGCAGGGGGCTCCTACGAGCAGTACTTC. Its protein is CASSLEAGGSYEQYF.

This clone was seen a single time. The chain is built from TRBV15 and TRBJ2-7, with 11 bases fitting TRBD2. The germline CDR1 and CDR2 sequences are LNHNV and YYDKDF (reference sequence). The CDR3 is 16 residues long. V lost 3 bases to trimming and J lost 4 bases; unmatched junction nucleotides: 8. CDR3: CATSRLTSGSGYEQYF. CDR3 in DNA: TGTGCCACCAGCAGGCTTACTAGCGGGAGTGGATACGAGCAGTACTTC.

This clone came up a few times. The CDR3: CASSLAIRGMNTEAFF. CDR3 bases: TGCGCCAGCAGCTTGGCTATTCGGGGGATGAACACTGAAGCTTTCTTT. The V gene is TRBV5-1, the J gene TRBJ1-1; maybe TRBD1 (5 bases). The germline gives CDR1 SGHRS, CDR2 YFSETQ. The CDR3 spans 16 residues. V was cut by 0 bases and J by 0 bases, with 12 bases left in between.

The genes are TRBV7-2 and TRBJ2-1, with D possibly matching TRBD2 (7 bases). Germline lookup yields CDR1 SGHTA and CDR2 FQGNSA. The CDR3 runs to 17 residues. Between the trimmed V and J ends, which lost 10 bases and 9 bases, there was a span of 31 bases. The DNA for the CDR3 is TGTGCCATGGGGGGGCGCGTCGAGGGGGGGCGGACGGGTGAGCAGTTCTTC. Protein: CAMGGRVEGGRTGEQFF. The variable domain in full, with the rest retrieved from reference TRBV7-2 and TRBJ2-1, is GAGVSQSPSNKVTEKGKDVELRCDPISGHTALYWYRQSLGQGLEFLIYFQGNSAPDKSGLPSDRFSAERTGGSVSTLTIQRTQQEDSAVYLCAMGGRVEGGRTGEQFFGPGTRLTVL.

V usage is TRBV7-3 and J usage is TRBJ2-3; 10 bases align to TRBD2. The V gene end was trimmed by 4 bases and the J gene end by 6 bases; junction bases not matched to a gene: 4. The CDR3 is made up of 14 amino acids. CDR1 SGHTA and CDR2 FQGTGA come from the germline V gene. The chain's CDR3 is CASSSAGGPDTQYF. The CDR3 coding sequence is TGTGCCAGCAGCTCAGCGGGAGGGCCGGATACGCAGTATTTT.

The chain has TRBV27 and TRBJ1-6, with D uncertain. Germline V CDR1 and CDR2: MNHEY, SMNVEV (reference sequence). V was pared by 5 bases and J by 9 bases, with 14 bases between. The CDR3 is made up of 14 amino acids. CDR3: CASSSDPTLSPLHF. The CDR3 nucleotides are TGTGCCAGCAGTAGCGACCCTACGCTTTCACCCCTCCACTTT.

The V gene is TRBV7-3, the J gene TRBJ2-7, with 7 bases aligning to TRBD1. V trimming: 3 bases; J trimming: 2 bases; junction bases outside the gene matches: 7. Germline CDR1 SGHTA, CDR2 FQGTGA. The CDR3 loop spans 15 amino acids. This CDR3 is CASSLLPQGTYEQYF. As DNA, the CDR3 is TGTGCCAGCAGCTTGCTTCCACAGGGGACCTACGAGCAGTACTTC.

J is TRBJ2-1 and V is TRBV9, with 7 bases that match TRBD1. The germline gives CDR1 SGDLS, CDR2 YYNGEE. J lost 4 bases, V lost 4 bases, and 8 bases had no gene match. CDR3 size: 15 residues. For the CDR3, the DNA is TGTGCCAGCAGCAAAAAGGGGGCCCCTTACAATGAGCAGTTCTTC. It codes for CASSKKGAPYNEQFF.

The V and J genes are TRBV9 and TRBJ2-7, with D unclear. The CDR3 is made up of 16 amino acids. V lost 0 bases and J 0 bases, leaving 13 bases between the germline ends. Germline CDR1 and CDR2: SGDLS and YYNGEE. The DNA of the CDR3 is TGTGCCAGCAGCGTAGACCACAGCCAGAGCTCCTACGAGCAGTACTTC. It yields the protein CASSVDHSQSSYEQYF.

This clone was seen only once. DNA of the CDR3: TGTGCCAGCAGCAAAGAGGGAGTCTACGAGCAGTACTTC. It yields the protein CASSKEGVYEQYF. The chain carries TRBV5-4 and TRBJ2-7, with D possibly being TRBD2 (5 bases). Germline lookup yields CDR1 SGHNT and CDR2 YYREEE (reference sequence). V dropped 4 bases and J dropped 3 bases, with 11 bases sitting between them. This CDR3 has 13 amino acids. Full variable domain (outside the CDR3, taken from reference TRBV5-4 and TRBJ2-7): ETGVTQSPTHLIKTRGQQVTLRCSSQSGHNTVSWYQQALGQGPQFIFQYYREEENGRGNFPPRFSGLQFPNYSSELNVNALELDDSALYLCASSKEGVYEQYFGPGTRLTVT.

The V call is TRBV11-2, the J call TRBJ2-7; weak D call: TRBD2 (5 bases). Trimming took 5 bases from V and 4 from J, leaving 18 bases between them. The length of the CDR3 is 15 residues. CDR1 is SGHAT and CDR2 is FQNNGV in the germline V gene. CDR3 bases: TGTGCCAGCAGCCACAAGAGTCTGGAGGCTTACGAGCAGTACTTC. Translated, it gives CASSHKSLEAYEQYF.